This T cell receptor (beta chain) was obtained from a study of blood T cell repertoires in COVID-19. Study summary: Sites in the United States, Italy and Spain provided acute and convalescent COVID-19 samples. Sample material is recorded as cDNA or gDNA derived from T cells, B-cell-depleted T cells, or PBMCs.

Study processing details: Amplified reference gene primers provided the basis for estimating nucleated cell counts. This table comes from immunoSEQ multiplex PCR, and its TCRdb copy is limited to in-frame clones, with some not included. The V and J calls and clone size are taken from that table; D and trimming were inferred from the DNA. The sample comprises about 71,000 clones, 83% of which are singletons, and 6.5% to 7.5% rests with the top ten. Those enrolled in Seattle joined during active infection and were followed longitudinally afterward. CDR1 is SGHDT and CDR2 is YYEEEE in the germline V gene. The CDR3 covers 15 residues. V lost 0 bases, J lost 4 bases, and 11 bases lay in between.

The sequence derives from a man younger than 40 with COVID-19, enrolled during active disease. The chain recombines TRBV5-6 with TRBJ1-5, with D unclear. Sequenced sample: peripheral blood. The CDR3 DNA reads TGTGCCAGCAGCTTGGCCGGGAGGGTTAATCAGCCCCAGCATTTT. This sequence encodes CASSLAGRVNQPQHF. Using reference TRBV5-6 and TRBJ1-5 for the parts outside the CDR3, the full variable domain is DAGVTQSPTHLIKTRGQQVTLRCSPKSGHDTVSWYQQALGQGPQFIFQYYEEEERQRGNFPDRFSGHQFPNYSSELNVNALLLGDSALYLCASSLAGRVNQPQHFGDGTRLSIL.